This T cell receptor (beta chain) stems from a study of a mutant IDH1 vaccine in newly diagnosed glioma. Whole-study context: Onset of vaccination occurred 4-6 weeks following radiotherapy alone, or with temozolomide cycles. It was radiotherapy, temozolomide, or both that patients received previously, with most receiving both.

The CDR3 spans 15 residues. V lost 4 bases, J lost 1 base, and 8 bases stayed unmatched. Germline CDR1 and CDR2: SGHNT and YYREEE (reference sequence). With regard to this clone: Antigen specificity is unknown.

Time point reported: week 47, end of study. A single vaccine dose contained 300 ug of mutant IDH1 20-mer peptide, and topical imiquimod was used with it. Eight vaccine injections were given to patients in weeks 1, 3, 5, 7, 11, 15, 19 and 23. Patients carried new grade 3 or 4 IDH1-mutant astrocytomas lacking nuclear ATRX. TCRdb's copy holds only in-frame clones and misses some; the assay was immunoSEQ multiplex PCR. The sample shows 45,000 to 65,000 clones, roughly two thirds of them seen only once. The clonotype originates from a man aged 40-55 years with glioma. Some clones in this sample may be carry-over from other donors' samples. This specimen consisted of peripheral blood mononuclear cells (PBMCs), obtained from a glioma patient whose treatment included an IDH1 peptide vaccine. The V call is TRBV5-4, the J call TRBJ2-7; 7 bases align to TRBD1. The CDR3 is CASSPKGGRSYEQYF. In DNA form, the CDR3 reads TGTGCCAGCAGCCCTAAAGGGGGCAGATCCTACGAGCAGTACTTC.